This T cell receptor beta chain was captured by sequencing in a study of technical replicates of blood from a few donors. The germline V and J ends were trimmed by 4 bases and 8 bases, with 8 bases remaining between them. The germline V gene has CDR1 SEHNR and CDR2 FQNEAQ (reference sequence). This CDR3 comprises 12 residues. The data were produced by immunoSEQ multiplex PCR, yet TCRdb's version contains in-frame clones alone and is incomplete. This sample has about 73,000 clones, with 93% found just once. Sequenced sample: T cells isolated from PBMCs. The TCR sequence derives from a human donor in good health. The chain carries TRBV7-9 and TRBJ1-4; tentative D call: TRBD1 (6 bases). The CDR3 DNA follows: TGTGCCAGCAGCTCCGGACAGGAAAAACTGTTTTTT. Translation gives CASSSGQEKLFF. Full variable domain (remainder filled in from reference TRBV7-9 and TRBJ1-4): DTGVSQNPRHKITKRGQNVTFRCDPISEHNRLYWYRQTLGQGPEFLTYFQNEAQLEKSRLLSDRFSAERPKGSFSTLEIQRTEQGDSAMYLCASSSGQEKLFFGSGTQLSVL.